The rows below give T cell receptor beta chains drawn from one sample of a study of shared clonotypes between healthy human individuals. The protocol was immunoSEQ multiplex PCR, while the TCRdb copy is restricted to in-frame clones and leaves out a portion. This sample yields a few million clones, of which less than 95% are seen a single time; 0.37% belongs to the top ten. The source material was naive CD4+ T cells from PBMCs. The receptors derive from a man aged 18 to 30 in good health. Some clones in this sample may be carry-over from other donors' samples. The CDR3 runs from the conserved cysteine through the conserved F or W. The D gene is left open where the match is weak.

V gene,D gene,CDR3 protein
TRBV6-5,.,CASSKRDLERTEAFF
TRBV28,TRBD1,CASTLGGQLYGYTF
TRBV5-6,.,CASSLYSGVNTEAFF
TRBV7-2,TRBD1,CASSLWATARGTEAFF
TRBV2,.,CASSEPGHLNEKLFF
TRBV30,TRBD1,CAWSRQGGTEAFF
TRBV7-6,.,CASSLGAGFYGYTF
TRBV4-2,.,CASSQVAVGGNTIYF
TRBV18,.,CASSPTRNTEAFF
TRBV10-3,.,CAISEDRRPQHF
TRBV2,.,CASSGVWGQPQHF
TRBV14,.,CASSLGNTEAFF
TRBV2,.,CASSVLKNTGELFF
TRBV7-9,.,CATTWTEAPQETQYF
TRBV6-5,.,CASSTPSANYEQYF
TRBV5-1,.,CASSGDGSSLPHWQFF
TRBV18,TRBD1,CASSPLTGGVRDGYTF
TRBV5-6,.,CASSRGFDTGELFF
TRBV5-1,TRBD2,CASSFPEGREWSYEQYF
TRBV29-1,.,CSVEDGSANTGELFF
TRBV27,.,CASSPSWREADTQYF
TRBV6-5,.,CASSRRKGHEQYF
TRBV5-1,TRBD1,CASSRIGTGDIQYF
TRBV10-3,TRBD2,CATAVLAGYNEQFF
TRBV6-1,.,CASSEGLSNQPQHF
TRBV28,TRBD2,CASSQGASGRMDEQFF
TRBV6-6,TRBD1,CASRQGQGSDTQYF
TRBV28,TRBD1,CASSFRGLAKNIQYF
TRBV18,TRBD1,CASSRMWDSSGNTIYF
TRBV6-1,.,CASSAWWGVIQETQYF
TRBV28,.,CASMSGQWTDTQYF
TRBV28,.,CASITAGQGFIGQYF
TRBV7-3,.,CASSPGATQETQYF
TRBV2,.,CASRLGEGGSVGYGYTF
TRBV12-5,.,CASGLTSGTSGANVLTF
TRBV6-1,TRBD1,CASSAGQGYQPQHF
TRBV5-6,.,CASSLKMGSGNTIYF
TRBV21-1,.,CASSKEGADRDYPGELFF
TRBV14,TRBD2,CASSRAGGPSYNEQFF
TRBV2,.,CASSTQGFSYNEQFF
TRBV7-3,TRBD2,CASSLTAGNQQFF
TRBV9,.,CASSGEGTDTQYF
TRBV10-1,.,CASQVRGGGEQFF